This T cell receptor beta chain was sequenced for a study of T cell responses to AZD1222 COVID-19 vaccine. Libraries were prepared by immunoSEQ multiplex PCR; TCRdb keeps only in-frame clonotypes and omits some of them. The repertoire includes about 140,000 clones, 75% to 90% of them detected once, and roughly 1.7% sits in the top ten. The CDR3 totals 15 residues. The ends lost 5 bases at V and 2 bases at J; junction bases unmatched: 3. CDR1 is KGHDR and CDR2 is SFDVKD in the germline V gene. The sequences come from peripheral blood, collected on day 0 of AZD1222 vaccination. The TCR was taken from an adult in good health. The chain links TRBV24-1 to TRBJ2-1; TRBD2 agrees at 9 bases. CDR3 amino acids: CATSGSGGPYNEQFF. The CDR3, as DNA: TGTGCCACCAGTGGTAGCGGGGGCCCCTACAATGAGCAGTTCTTC.